The source of this T cell receptor (beta chain) is a study of memory CD8 T cells in hepatitis C reinfection. CDR3 length: 17 amino acids. With 0 bases clipped from V and 2 bases from J, the junction kept 8 bases outside the gene matches. Germline V gene sequence: CDR1 SGHRS, CDR2 YFSETQ. Libraries were prepared by immunoSEQ multiplex PCR; TCRdb keeps only in-frame clonotypes and omits some of them. The sample carries about 47,000 clones, roughly 88% recorded once. Documented time point: peak reinfection, 3 to 8 weeks after reinfection detection. Sorted cells were sequenced directly ex vivo without any in vitro expansion. People who inject drugs from Montreal's HEPCO study were the donors. Control naive CD8 T cells came from two donors at all three reinfection time points.

This receptor was taken from a man between 18 and 29 years old with hepatitis C virus infection. The V gene is TRBV5-1, the J gene TRBJ2-1; 7 positions match TRBD2. The source material was naive CD8+ T cells sorted from blood. The CDR3 DNA reads as TGCGCCAGCAGCTTGGGTTCCCGGGAGGCCCCCTACAATGAGCAGTTCTTC. Encoded protein: CASSLGSREAPYNEQFF. The full variable domain, with the rest looked up from reference TRBV5-1 and TRBJ2-1, is KAGVTQTPRYLIKTRGQQVTLSCSPISGHRSVSWYQQTPGQGLQFLFEYFSETQRNKGNFPGRFSGRQFSNSRSEMNVSTLELGDSALYLCASSLGSREAPYNEQFFGPGTRLTVL.